This T cell receptor beta chain comes out of a study of radiotherapy plus CTLA-4 blockade in lung cancer. The repertoire was sequenced with immunoSEQ multiplex PCR; TCRdb's copy has only in-frame clones and lacks some. The table has tens of thousands of clones, roughly 76% seen once. The CDR3 length is 15 residues. Germline V lookup: CDR1 ENHRY, CDR2 SYGVKD. The V and J ends lost 5 bases and 1 base, in that order; junction bases with no gene match: 7. The sequencing used peripheral blood, collected from a patient treated with radiotherapy plus ipilimumab. The receptor's source is a human donor with non-small cell lung cancer whose response to radiotherapy plus ipilimumab could not be evaluated. The rearrangement links TRBV10-3 to TRBJ1-1, with 7 bases lining up with TRBD1. CDR3 sequence reads: CAISRSGTANTEAFF. The DNA of the CDR3 is TGTGCCATCAGTAGGTCCGGGACAGCGAACACTGAAGCTTTCTTT.